These T cell receptor beta chains were read from a single sample in a study of cytomegalovirus exposure and HLA in healthy donors. Produced via immunoSEQ multiplex PCR; TCRdb's table is partial and in-frame only. This sample carries about 130,000 clones, 85% to 90% of them seen once, and the ten largest clones take about 3.7%. The sequenced material came from PBMCs. Receptors originate from a man aged 25-45 years in good health and CMV-seronegative. The CDR3 runs from the conserved cysteine through the conserved F or W. The D gene is left open where the match is weak. Rows give clone size only sometimes, using once, few, many, or a class for an expanded clone.

D	size	J	V	DNA	CDR3
TRBD1	-	TRBJ2-2	TRBV4-3	TGCGCCAGCAGCCAACCGGACAGGGGTGCCACCGGGGAGCTGTTTTTT	CASSQPDRGATGELFF
TRBD1	-	TRBJ1-2	TRBV6-7	TGTGCCAGCAGACATCCAGCAGGGGGCGGGAGTGGCTACACCTTC	CASRHPAGGGSGYTF
-	-	TRBJ1-2	TRBV29-1	TGCAGCGCCGAAGACCCGGAGTCTGGCTACACCTTC	CSAEDPESGYTF
TRBD2	-	TRBJ2-5	TRBV5-4	TGTGCCAGCAGCTTGGCGGGGACTAGGGGGGAGACCCAGTACTTC	CASSLAGTRGETQYF
TRBD1	once	TRBJ2-7	TRBV19	TGTGCCAGTAGTCGGACAGGGGGCTACGAGCAGTACTTC	CASSRTGGYEQYF
TRBD1	-	TRBJ1-1	TRBV5-1	TGCGCCAGCAGCTTATGGACAGGGACGGTCACTGAAGCTTTCTTT	CASSLWTGTVTEAFF
TRBD2	-	TRBJ2-7	TRBV19	TGTGCCAGTAGCGGTCGCGGGAGGGGGCCAGAATCCGGGTCCTACGAGCAGTACTTC	CASSGRGRGPESGSYEQYF
-	-	TRBJ2-7	TRBV6-6	TGTGCCAGCAGTTACCCGAGACAGGGAGGAAACTACGAGCAGTACTTC	CASSYPRQGGNYEQYF
-	-	TRBJ2-3	TRBV27	TGTGCCAGCAGTTTAGGGGGGATCGCAGATACGCAGTATTTT	CASSLGGIADTQYF
-	few	TRBJ1-2	TRBV19	TGTGCCAGTAGTCTGGTGAGCTATAACTATGGCTACACCTTC	CASSLVSYNYGYTF
-	-	TRBJ1-3	TRBV5-1	TGCGCCAGCAGTCGAGCAGGGGAAGGTACTGGAAACACCATATATTTT	CASSRAGEGTGNTIYF
TRBD1	-	TRBJ1-4	TRBV4-1	TGCGCCAGCAGCCATTCGTCCCGGGACAGGGAAGAAAAACTGTTTTTT	CASSHSSRDREEKLFF
TRBD1	-	TRBJ2-1	TRBV7-9	TGTGCCAGCACGCCATCCCCTCGGGACAGGGACCCCAATGAGCAGTTCTTC	CASTPSPRDRDPNEQFF
-	few	TRBJ1-6	TRBV6-1	TGTGCCAGCAGTGAAGCGCTCAGGTCTAATTCACCCCTCCACTTT	CASSEALRSNSPLHF
-	-	TRBJ1-2	TRBV5-1	TGCGCCAGCAGCTCAGGTGTCAGGGAGGGAGGCTACACCTTC	CASSSGVREGGYTF
TRBD1	-	TRBJ2-7	TRBV7-9	TGTGCCAGCAGCCCCCGACAGGGCTACTCCTACGAGCAGTACTTC	CASSPRQGYSYEQYF
TRBD2	-	TRBJ2-5	TRBV11-3	TGTGCCAGCAGCCCGGGGGGGCACGAGACCCAGTACTTC	CASSPGGHETQYF
-	-	TRBJ2-2	TRBV7-7	TGTGCTAGCAGCGACCGGGACTTGTACACCGGGGAGCTGTTTTTT	CASSDRDLYTGELFF
-	few	TRBJ1-5	TRBV7-9	TGTGCCAGCACCCGGGACAACAATCAGCCCCAGCATTTT	CASTRDNNQPQHF
-	-	TRBJ1-2	TRBV15	TGTGCCACCAGCGGGACGACAGGTTCAGATGGCTACACCTTC	CATSGTTGSDGYTF
-	-	TRBJ2-7	TRBV10-1	TGCGCCAGCAGTGGGTGGCGAGACAACCACTACGAGCAGTACTTC	CASSGWRDNHYEQYF
-	-	TRBJ2-1	TRBV11-2	TGTGCCAGCAGCTCCGATTATGGGCACGAGCAGTTCTTC	CASSSDYGHEQFF
-	-	TRBJ2-7	TRBV10-3	TGTGCCATCAGTGACCACCCGGACAGATCCTACGAGCAGTACTTC	CAISDHPDRSYEQYF
TRBD1	-	TRBJ1-3	TRBV18	TGTGCCAGCTCACCCCCCGACAGGGTGAGCTCTGGAAACACCATATATTTT	CASSPPDRVSSGNTIYF
-	few	TRBJ1-5	TRBV28	TGTGCCAGCAGTTTGGGGGCAGGGACTCAGCCCCAGCATTTT	CASSLGAGTQPQHF
TRBD2	-	TRBJ2-7	TRBV6-5	TGTGCCAGCAGTCCTCTAGCGGGGGCCAACGAGCAGTACTTC	CASSPLAGANEQYF
-	-	TRBJ2-1	TRBV2	TGTGCCACTGCCGGCAATGAGCAGTTCTTC	CATAGNEQFF
TRBD1	-	TRBJ2-7	TRBV5-1	TGCGCCAGCAGCCCTTCGACAGGGGGGACCTACGAGCAGTACTTC	CASSPSTGGTYEQYF
-	-	TRBJ2-7	TRBV10-3	TGTGCCATCAGTGAGTCTGACACCTCCTACGAGCAGTACTTC	CAISESDTSYEQYF
TRBD1	few	TRBJ1-2	TRBV2	TGTGCCACCCAGGGACAGGGGACGCGCTACACCTTC	CATQGQGTRYTF
-	once	TRBJ1-2	TRBV4-3	TGCGCCAGCAGCCCCACCGAAGAGGGTTCCTATGGCTACACCTTC	CASSPTEEGSYGYTF
TRBD1	-	TRBJ2-3	TRBV27	TGTGCCAGCAGTTTATGGGGACAGGGAGAGGGTTATTTT	CASSLWGQGEGYF
TRBD2	-	TRBJ2-3	TRBV4-1	TGCGCCAGCAGCCTAGCGGGGGTCACAGATACGCAGTATTTT	CASSLAGVTDTQYF
-	once	TRBJ2-3	TRBV28	TGTGCCAGCACTCCTCTAGCGTCTCGGGGAGATACGCAGTATTTT	CASTPLASRGDTQYF
TRBD1	-	TRBJ2-3	TRBV5-1	TGCGCCAGCAGCAGGACAGGGCTTACGACAGATACGCAGTATTTT	CASSRTGLTTDTQYF
TRBD1	-	TRBJ2-7	TRBV18	TGTGCCAGCTCACCATCACAGGGGGCCTACGAGCAGTACTTC	CASSPSQGAYEQYF
-	-	TRBJ2-1	TRBV18	TGTGCCAGCTCAACCGGACAGATGAGTTACAATGAGCAGTTCTTC	CASSTGQMSYNEQFF
TRBD1	-	TRBJ1-4	TRBV7-9	TGTGCCAGCAGCTGGACAGGGTTTGGAAGTAGTGAAAAACTGTTTTTT	CASSWTGFGSSEKLFF
TRBD1	-	TRBJ2-3	TRBV27	TGTGCCAGCAGTTTACTGGGACAGGGGGCAGATACGCAGTATTTT	CASSLLGQGADTQYF
-	once	TRBJ2-1	TRBV29-1	TGCAGCGTTGAGGAGGAGCTTAGCTGGGTCAATGAGCAGTTCTTC	CSVEEELSWVNEQFF
-	once	TRBJ1-1	TRBV29-1	TGCAGCGCCCGGAGGGGCGGTACTGAAGCTTTCTTT	CSARRGGTEAFF
TRBD1	-	TRBJ1-2	TRBV28	TGTGCCAGCAGTCTGGGGACAGCCAACTATGGCTACACCTTC	CASSLGTANYGYTF
-	-	TRBJ1-1	TRBV9	TGTGCCAGCAGCTCCAGAGGAGTGAACACTGAAGCTTTCTTT	CASSSRGVNTEAFF
-	-	TRBJ1-1	TRBV11-2	TGTGCCAGCAGCGAGCAGAGGGACACTGAAGCTTTCTTT	CASSEQRDTEAFF
-	-	TRBJ1-5	TRBV27	TGTGCCAGCAGTTTAGAAGGAGGGAATCAGCCCCAGCATTTT	CASSLEGGNQPQHF
-	-	TRBJ1-6	TRBV6-5	TGTGCCAGCAAACCCAGACAGCCAAATTCACCCCTCCACTTT	CASKPRQPNSPLHF
TRBD1	-	TRBJ2-1	TRBV12-5	TGTGCTAGTGGTTTTCGGACAGGGAGGCTAAACTACAATGAGCAGTTCTTC	CASGFRTGRLNYNEQFF
TRBD1	-	TRBJ2-7	TRBV11-2	TGTGCCAGCAGCTTGATCCTCGGACAGGGCTACGAGCAGTACTTC	CASSLILGQGYEQYF
TRBD2	-	TRBJ2-1	TRBV6-6	TGTGCCAGCAGCAATGCTACCGGGACTAGTAACAATGAGCAGTTCTTC	CASSNATGTSNNEQFF
-	-	TRBJ1-1	TRBV7-6	TGTGCCAGCAGCTTAGAGCCACCCCCCACTGAAGCTTTCTTT	CASSLEPPPTEAFF
TRBD2	-	TRBJ2-7	TRBV18	TGTGCCAGCTCACCGAATCTAGCGGGGGGTTACGAGCAGTACTTC	CASSPNLAGGYEQYF
-	-	TRBJ2-7	TRBV18	TGTGCCAGCTCACCCCCGGCAAGACTCTACGAGCAGTACTTC	CASSPPARLYEQYF
TRBD1	few	TRBJ2-7	TRBV28	TGTGCCAGCAGGGGACAGGCTAGCTCCTACGAGCAGTACTTC	CASRGQASSYEQYF
-	-	TRBJ2-7	TRBV9	TGTGCCAGCAGCGTAAGTTTAGGGGAATCCTACGAGCAGTACTTC	CASSVSLGESYEQYF
-	-	TRBJ1-4	TRBV2	TGTGCCAGCAGTGGACACCAGGGCGTTAATGAAAAACTGTTTTTT	CASSGHQGVNEKLFF
TRBD1	-	TRBJ2-5	TRBV15	TGTGCCACCAGCAGAGGAGGGGCAGGGGGTGTTAAGACCCAGTACTTC	CATSRGGAGGVKTQYF
-	-	TRBJ2-1	TRBV5-1	TGCGCCAGCAGCTTGGGCCCTCTAAAGTCCGCCTACAATGAGCAGTTCTTC	CASSLGPLKSAYNEQFF
-	-	TRBJ2-1	TRBV20-1	TGCAGTGCCATAAGCGGCGAGCAGTTCTTC	CSAISGEQFF
TRBD1	-	TRBJ1-2	TRBV10-3	TGTGCCATCAGTGCAGGGGGCGAATATGGCTACACCTTC	CAISAGGEYGYTF
-	-	TRBJ2-1	TRBV25-1	TGTGCCAGCAGTGAATCGGGGGAGAATGAGCAGTTCTTC	CASSESGENEQFF